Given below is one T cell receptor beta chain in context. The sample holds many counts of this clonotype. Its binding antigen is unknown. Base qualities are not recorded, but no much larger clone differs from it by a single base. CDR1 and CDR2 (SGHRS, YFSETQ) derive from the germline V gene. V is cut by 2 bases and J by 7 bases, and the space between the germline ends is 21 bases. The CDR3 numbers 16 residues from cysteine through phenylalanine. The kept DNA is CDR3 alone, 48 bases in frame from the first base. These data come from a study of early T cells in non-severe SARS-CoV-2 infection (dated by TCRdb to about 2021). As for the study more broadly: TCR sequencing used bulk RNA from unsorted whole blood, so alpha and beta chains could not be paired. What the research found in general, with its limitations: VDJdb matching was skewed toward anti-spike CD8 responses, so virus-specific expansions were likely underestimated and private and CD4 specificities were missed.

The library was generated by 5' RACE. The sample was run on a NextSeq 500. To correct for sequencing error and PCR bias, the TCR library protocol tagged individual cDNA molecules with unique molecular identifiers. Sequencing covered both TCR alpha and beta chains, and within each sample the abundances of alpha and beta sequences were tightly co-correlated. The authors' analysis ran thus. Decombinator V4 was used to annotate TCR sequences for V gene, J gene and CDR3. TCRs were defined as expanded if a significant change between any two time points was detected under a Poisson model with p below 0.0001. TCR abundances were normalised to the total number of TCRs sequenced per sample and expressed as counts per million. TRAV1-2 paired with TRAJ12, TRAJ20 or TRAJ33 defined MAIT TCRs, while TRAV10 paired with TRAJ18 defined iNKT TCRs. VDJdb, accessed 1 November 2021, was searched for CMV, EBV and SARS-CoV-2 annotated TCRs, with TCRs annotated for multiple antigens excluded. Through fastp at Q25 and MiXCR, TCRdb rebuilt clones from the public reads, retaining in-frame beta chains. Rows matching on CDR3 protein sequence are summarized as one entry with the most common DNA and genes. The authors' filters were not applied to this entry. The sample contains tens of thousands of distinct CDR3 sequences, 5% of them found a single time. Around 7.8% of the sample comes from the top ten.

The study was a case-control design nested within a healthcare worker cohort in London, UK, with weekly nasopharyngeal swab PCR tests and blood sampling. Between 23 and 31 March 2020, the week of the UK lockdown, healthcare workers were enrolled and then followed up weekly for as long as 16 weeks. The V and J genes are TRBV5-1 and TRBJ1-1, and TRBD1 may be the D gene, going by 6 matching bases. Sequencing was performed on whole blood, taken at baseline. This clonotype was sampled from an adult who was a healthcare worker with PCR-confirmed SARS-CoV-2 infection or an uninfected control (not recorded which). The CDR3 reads CASSLLRNRAGDEAFF. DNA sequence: TGCGCCAGCAGCTTACTCAGAAACAGGGCGGGCGATGAAGCTTTCTTT.